The TCR beta chain described here comes from a study of T cell repertoires in cytomegalovirus infection. Study at large: CMV infection plus the matching HLA type was flagged by public TCR beta signatures. Findings and caveats of the study: Dominating the ex vivo response were TCR beta clonotypes that were CMV-specific and HLA-C-restricted. Cumulative frequency of public TCR beta families picked out carriers of CMV plus the relevant HLA.

Note on this clonotype: What it binds is not known.

Germline lookup yields CDR1 SGHKS and CDR2 YYEKEE (reference sequence). The length of the CDR3 is 15 residues. V gave up 4 bases and J gave up 4 bases; unmatched junction bases: 7. From the reads, TCRdb called clonotypes with MiXCR, one entry per CDR3 protein. The sample comprises 170,000 or so distinct CDR3 sequences, about a sixth of which are singletons, and about 23% rests with the top ten. This TCR derives from a human donor in good health (CMV status not recorded). Some clones in this sample may be carry-over from other donors' samples. V usage is TRBV5-5 and J usage is TRBJ1-2, with 10 bases identical to TRBD1. The sequencing input was CD8+ T cells from PBMCs. The CDR3, as DNA: TGTGCCAGCAGCGTGACAGGGGGCGCAATCTATGGCTACACCTTC. This sequence encodes CASSVTGGAIYGYTF.